Listed here is a single T cell receptor (beta chain). Only a few counts were recorded for this clone. What antigen it recognizes has not been identified. One base away there is no much larger clone; base qualities are not given. The sample originates from a study of blood T cell repertoires in COVID-19 (TCRdb year 2020). Background for the entire study: Samples from collaborators originated in the United States, Italy and Spain and spanned both the acute and convalescent phases of COVID-19. A freely available public database, intended as a resource for researchers studying the immune response to SARS-CoV-2, is where the repertoires were released. Where available, HLA class I and class II types were taken from metadata supplied by the sample provider and were not determined by assay-based typing. Samples came from the ongoing ImmuneRACE study (first 160 participants) plus 1,254 subjects from 6 global collaborators. Sample metadata almost always included a de-identified subject ID, COVID-19 status, age in years and sex. The dataset comprised deeply sampled blood TCRbeta repertoires from subjects exposed to, actively infected with, or recovered from COVID-19. The prospective study material was composed of cDNA or gDNA derived from T cells, B-cell-depleted T cells, or PBMCs. General conclusions and limits of the study: How much clinical and demographic metadata was included differed by source and by participant, and the metadata was provided uncurated.

A distance of 13 bases separates the germline ends of V and J, which lose 1 base and 0 bases respectively. The germline V gene supplies CDR1 SGHAT and CDR2 FQNNGV. The CDR3 spans 18 residues, from the cysteine through the phenylalanine. CDR3 DNA is the only sequence kept; it has 54 bases, read in frame from the first base. The collaborating institutions used their own protocols to collect whole blood in K2EDTA tubes. For TCRbeta analysis, collaborators shipped samples in one of three forms: frozen whole blood, isolated PBMCs, or DNA extracted from either of those sample types. TCRbeta CDR3 regions were amplified from genomic DNA by means of the immunoSEQ Assay, a bias-controlled multiplex PCR. On the authors' methods: The number of nucleated cells in each sample was estimated from the amplification of reference gene primers within the assay. To quantify the absolute abundance of each unique TCRbeta CDR3 rearrangement, sequence reads were collapsed and filtered. Productive Simpson clonality was computed per sample as the square root of Simpson's diversity index over productive rearrangements. Held by TCRdb, this immuneACCESS table contains in-frame sequences only and omits some clones. Under half of the omission traces to an unresolved V gene where checked; the cause of the rest is unknown. That table supplies the V and J calls and clone size; D and trimming were determined from the DNA. Within this sample are under 300,000 clones, with around four fifths of them counted one time only. The top ten clonotypes cover 5% to 8% of the sample.

Sequencing input: peripheral blood. The receptor was isolated from a woman in her fifties or sixties with active or convalescent COVID-19. The rearrangement joined TRBV11-2 to TRBJ2-6; TRBD1 could be the D gene, as 6 bases match. The sequence in DNA is TGTGCCAGCAGCTTAGGGGGGACATCCGTCTCTGGGGCCAACGTCCTGACTTTC. Translated, this gives CASSLGGTSVSGANVLTF.